These 15 T cell receptor beta chains were all obtained from the same sample, sequenced in a study of blood T cell repertoires in COVID-19. The table came from immunoSEQ multiplex PCR; TCRdb's copy has only in-frame clones and leaves some out. In the table there are roughly 410,000 clones, 75% to 90% of which are singletons. Sequenced: peripheral blood. The receptors stem from a middle-aged woman with COVID-19, enrolled during active disease.

The chain is built from TRBV9 and TRBJ1-2; 8 bases fit TRBD1. The CDR3 runs 14 residues. V lost 4 bases to trimming and J lost 8 bases; unmatched junction nucleotides: 10. CDR1 and CDR2 (germline): SGDLS, YYNGEE. This CDR3 is CASSPRTGQSGYTF. Written as DNA, the CDR3 is TGTGCCAGCAGCCCTCGGACAGGGCAGAGCGGCTACACCTTC.

The rearrangement uses TRBV5-1 and TRBJ1-1; 9 bases map to TRBD1. The germline V gene has CDR1 SGHRS and CDR2 YFSETQ. This CDR3 comprises 16 residues. Unmatched junction bases numbered 9, after V lost 5 bases and J lost 1 base. The CDR3 here is CASSFGTGKANTEAFF. CDR3 bases: TGCGCCAGCAGTTTCGGGACAGGGAAAGCGAACACTGAAGCTTTCTTT.

The rearrangement joins TRBV5-1 to TRBJ1-1; 9 bases map to TRBD1. The V and J ends lost 4 bases and 1 base, in that order; junction bases with no gene match: 5. Germline V CDR1 and CDR2: SGHRS, YFSETQ. The CDR3 has 15 amino acids. The CDR3 reads CASSTATGGNTEAFF. The CDR3 DNA is TGCGCCAGCAGCACCGCGACAGGGGGGAACACTGAAGCTTTCTTT.

This sequence joins TRBV30 and TRBJ1-2, with D tentatively TRBD1 (6 bases). Deletions cut 2 bases from V and 5 bases from J, with 12 bases between. Germline V gene sequence: CDR1 GTSNPN, CDR2 SVGIG (reference sequence). This CDR3 is built from 13 residues. The CDR3 sequence: CAWSSGQSYGYTF. The DNA for the CDR3 is TGTGCCTGGAGTTCCGGACAGTCTTATGGCTACACCTTC. Based on the CDR3 plus reference TRBV30 and TRBJ1-2, the full variable domain is SQTIHQWPATLVQPVGSPLSLECTVEGTSNPNLYWYRQAAGRGLQLLFYSVGIGQISSEVPQNLSASRPQDRQFILSSKKLLLSDSGFYLCAWSSGQSYGYTFGSGTRLTVV.

The J gene is TRBJ2-1, the V gene TRBV25-1; 13 bases line up with TRBD2. The germline gives CDR1 MGHDK, CDR2 SYGVNS. CDR3 length equals 18 residues. V dropped 8 bases and J dropped 2; count of bases not matched to a gene: 12. In nucleotides, the CDR3 is TGTGCCAGCGAGACTAGGGGACTAGCGGGACTAGCCTACAATGAGCAGTTCTTC. Residues: CASETRGLAGLAYNEQFF.

The chain recombines TRBV27 with TRBJ1-2; 12 nucleotides line up with TRBD1. Germline V CDR1 and CDR2: MNHEY, SMNVEV (reference sequence). V was clipped by 2 bases and J by 7 bases; unmatched bases: 11. CDR3 length equals 17 residues. In nucleotides, the CDR3 is TGTGCCAGCAGTTTAGGGACAGGGGGCGCCTCCCTGGGTGGCTACACCTTC. Translated, it gives CASSLGTGGASLGGYTF.

CDR3 nucleotides: TGTGCCAGCAGCCCCGACGGGACAGGTTTACATGAAAAACTGTTTTTT. It codes for CASSPDGTGLHEKLFF. V and J are TRBV7-2 and TRBJ1-4; the match to TRBD1 covers 8 bases. This CDR3 is 16 amino acids long. The J segment lost 6 bases and the V segment lost 5 bases, leaving 11 bases of the junction unmatched. The germline V gene has CDR1 SGHTA and CDR2 FQGNSA. The full variable domain, rest sourced from reference TRBV7-2 and TRBJ1-4, is GAGVSQSPSNKVTEKGKDVELRCDPISGHTALYWYRQSLGQGLEFLIYFQGNSAPDKSGLPSDRFSAERTGGSVSTLTIQRTQQEDSAVYLCASSPDGTGLHEKLFFGSGTQLSVL.

The chain is built from TRBV4-3 and TRBJ2-7, with D possibly matching TRBD1 (6 bases). Germline V gene data show CDR1 as LGHNA and CDR2 as YSLEER. Trimming stripped 2 bases from V and 3 bases from J, with 8 bases between. The CDR3 contains 13 residues. CDR3 DNA sequence: TGCGCCAGCAGCCAAAAACAGGGCTACGAGCAGTACTTC. It is translated as CASSQKQGYEQYF.

The genes are TRBV9 and TRBJ2-2; 7 nucleotides align to TRBD1. The V gene's germline CDR1 is SGDLS and CDR2 YYNGEE. Trimming took 4 bases from V and 1 from J; bases not matched to a gene: 7. The CDR3 is 16 residues long. The CDR3 DNA is TGTGCCAGCAGCTCGAGAGGGGGCCAGAACACCGGGGAGCTGTTTTTT. Residues: CASSSRGGQNTGELFF.

The chain recombines TRBV5-3 with TRBJ1-4; no definite D call. TRBV5-3 is flagged as an ORF with uncertain function. The V and J ends lost 4 bases and 6 bases respectively, with 28 bases between them. This CDR3 contains 19 residues. The CDR3 sequence is CARSPWTAPAGARYEKLFF. CDR3 coding DNA: TGTGCCAGAAGCCCATGGACGGCTCCGGCGGGAGCGAGATATGAAAAACTGTTTTTT.

This chain uses TRBV27 with TRBJ2-3; D possibly corresponds to TRBD1 (6 bases). This CDR3 has 14 amino acids. The V end was cut by 5 bases, the J end by 6 bases, with 15 bases between. Germline V CDR1 and CDR2: MNHEY, SMNVEV (reference sequence). The chain's CDR3 is CASSPTGIWDTQYF. The DNA for the CDR3 is TGTGCCAGCAGTCCAACAGGGATCTGGGATACGCAGTATTTT.

The chain couples TRBV11-2 to TRBJ2-5, with 8 bases fitting TRBD1. The CDR3 length is 17 residues. Trimming cost V 1 base and J 4 bases; bases outside gene matches: 11. Per the germline V gene, CDR1 is SGHAT and CDR2 is FQNNGV. The chain's CDR3 is CASSLGAGGAVVETQYF. The CDR3 nucleotides are TGTGCCAGCAGCTTAGGGGCAGGGGGCGCAGTCGTAGAGACCCAGTACTTC.

The V and J genes are TRBV7-9 and TRBJ1-4; unclear D gene. The CDR3 is made up of 16 amino acids. CDR1 is SEHNR, CDR2 FQNEAQ, per germline (reference sequence). Trimming stripped 8 bases from V and 4 bases from J, with 20 bases between. For the CDR3, the DNA is TGTGCCAGCCTTCGTCAGAGGGCAGGCGATAATGAAAAACTGTTTTTT. Its protein product is CASLRQRAGDNEKLFF.

Details on this clone: Germline and junction disagree at one end, which may indicate a read error. This chain connects TRBV4-1 to TRBJ1-2; D might be TRBD1 (5 bases). Germline assignment: CDR1 MGHRA and CDR2 YSYEKL. This CDR3 has 15 amino acids. In DNA, the CDR3 is TGCGCCAGCAACCAACAGGAATCACTTTTCTATGGCTACACCTTC. Translation gives CASNQQESLFYGYTF.

This clone was seen a few times. The chain recombines TRBV3-1 (or the pseudogene TRBV3-2) with TRBJ2-2, with 7 nucleotides matching TRBD1. The J segment lost 8 bases and the V segment lost 0 bases, leaving 18 bases of the junction unmatched. The CDR3 loop spans 19 amino acids. In germline, CDR1 is LGHDT, CDR2 YNNKEL (reference sequence). In nucleotides, the CDR3 is TGTGCCAGCAGCCAAGATGAGTCGGGCCGGCAGGGGGATATGGGGGAGCTGTTTTTT. The encoded protein is CASSQDESGRQGDMGELFF.